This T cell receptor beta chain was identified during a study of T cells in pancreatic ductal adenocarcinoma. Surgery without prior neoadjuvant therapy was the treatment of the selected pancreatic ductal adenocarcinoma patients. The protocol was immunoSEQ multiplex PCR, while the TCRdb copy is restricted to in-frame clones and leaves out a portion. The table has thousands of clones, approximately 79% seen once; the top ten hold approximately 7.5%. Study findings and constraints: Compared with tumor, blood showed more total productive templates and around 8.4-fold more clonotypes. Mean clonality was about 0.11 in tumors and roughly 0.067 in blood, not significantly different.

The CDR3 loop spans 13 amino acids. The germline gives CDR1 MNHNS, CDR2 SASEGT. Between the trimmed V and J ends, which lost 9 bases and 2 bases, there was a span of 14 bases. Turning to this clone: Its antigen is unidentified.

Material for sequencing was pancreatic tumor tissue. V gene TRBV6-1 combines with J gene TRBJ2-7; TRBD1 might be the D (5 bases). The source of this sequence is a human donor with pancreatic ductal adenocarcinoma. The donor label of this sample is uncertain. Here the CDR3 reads CASRGVSTYEQYF. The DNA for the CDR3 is TGTGCCAGTAGGGGCGTCAGTACCTACGAGCAGTACTTC.